The entry below gives a single TCR beta chain sequence along with its context. Its specificity is not known. The sample is drawn from a study of OX40 agonist ivuxolimab in advanced cancers. Whole-study results and caveats: Individuals who were partial responders at 0.1-3.0 mg/kg had clonal expansion that ranked among the lowest.

The germline V and J ends were trimmed by 2 bases and 2 bases, with 7 bases remaining between them. In germline, CDR1 is MNHNS, CDR2 SASEGT. The CDR3 extends over 13 amino acids. Here immunoSEQ multiplex PCR was the method, and the copy in TCRdb shows in-frame clones only, minus some. The sample lists 55,000 to 90,000 clones, roughly 80% occurring once. The chain employs TRBV6-1 and TRBJ2-7; D might be TRBD1 (6 bases). The sequencing here drew on CD4+ or CD8+ T cells sorted from blood, taken in a trial of the OX40 agonist ivuxolimab. The clonotype originates from an adult with an advanced solid tumor such as melanoma, head and neck, liver or kidney cancer. The chain's CDR3 is CASSETGTYEQYV. CDR3 nucleotide sequence: TGTGCCAGCAGTGAAACAGGGACCTACGAGCAGTACGTC.